Listed below are T cell receptor beta chains from one sample, sequenced in a study of immune characterization of retroperitoneal liposarcoma. TCRdb reprocessed the PCR reads with MiXCR, giving one entry per CDR3 protein. The sample holds 7,000 or so distinct CDR3 sequences, around 30% seen once. The material sequenced was tumor tissue. These receptor sequences come from a female donor with retroperitoneal liposarcoma. The CDR3 runs from the conserved cysteine through the conserved F or W. A D gene is named only where the DNA matches it firmly. Size tells how often a clone was seen (once, few, many) or the class of an expanded clone, and some rows leave it out.

- | TRBJ1-5 | - | TRBV5-5 | CASSFWGSNQPQHF | TGTGCCAGCAGCTTTTGGGGATCCAATCAGCCCCAGCATTTT
few | TRBJ2-2 | TRBD2 | TRBV28 | CASSTGGSGGELFF | TGTGCCAGCAGTACGGGGGGGTCGGGCGGGGAGCTGTTTTTT
- | TRBJ2-1 | - | TRBV7-2 | CASSLGRDSYNEQFF | TGTGCCAGCAGCTTGGGACGGGACTCCTACAATGAGCAGTTCTTC
- | TRBJ2-7 | - | TRBV10-2 | CASGDTYEQYF | TGCGCCAGCGGGGATACCTACGAGCAGTACTTC
- | TRBJ2-7 | - | TRBV5-1 | CASSLAGTRVGHEQYF | TGCGCCAGCAGCTTGGCCGGGACACGGGTGGGCCACGAGCAGTACTTC
- | TRBJ2-4 | TRBD1 | TRBV11-3 | CASSSSTGGAAKNIQYF | TGTGCCAGCAGCTCCTCAACAGGGGGCGCTGCCAAAAACATTCAGTACTTC
many | TRBJ1-1 | - | TRBV6-6 | CASTMGTVNTEAFF | TGTGCCAGCACCATGGGGACGGTGAACACTGAAGCTTTCTTT
many | TRBJ2-1 | - | TRBV5-4 | CASSSQADRSYNEQFF | TGTGCCAGCAGCTCACAAGCGGATCGCTCCTACAATGAGCAGTTCTTC
few | TRBJ1-2 | TRBD1 | TRBV28 | CASSLSAPTGGGGYTF | TGTGCCAGCAGTTTATCCGCGCCGACAGGGGGCGGCGGCTACACCTTC
many | TRBJ2-7 | TRBD2 | TRBV7-2 | CASRTGLAGAYEQYF | TGTGCCAGCAGGACTGGACTAGCGGGAGCCTACGAGCAGTACTTC
- | TRBJ2-1 | - | TRBV6-1 | CASSEGGLTSPYNEQFF | TGTGCCAGCAGCGAAGGGGGACTAACTTCCCCCTACAATGAGCAGTTCTTC
- | TRBJ1-1 | TRBD1 | TRBV5-4 | CASSFDRGLTEAFF | TGTGCCAGCAGCTTTGACAGGGGGCTCACTGAAGCTTTCTTT
medium-sized | TRBJ2-5 | - | TRBV6-1 | CASRGIQVLQETQYF | TGTGCCAGCAGGGGCATACAGGTGCTCCAAGAGACCCAGTACTTC
- | TRBJ1-6 | TRBD1 | TRBV7-2 | CASSLSGTGGSPLHF | TGTGCCAGCAGCCTATCCGGGACAGGGGGTTCACCCCTCCACTTT
few | TRBJ2-1 | - | TRBV11-2 | CASSLEGASYNEQFF | TGTGCCAGCAGCTTAGAGGGAGCTTCCTACAATGAGCAGTTCTTC
medium-sized | TRBJ1-1 | - | TRBV7-9 | CASSPGTEAFF | TGTGCCAGCAGCCCTGGGACAGAAGCTTTCTTT
- | TRBJ2-1 | - | TRBV12-3/TRBV12-4 | CASRRNQETQFF | TGTGCCAGCAGGCGGAATCAAGAGACCCAGTTCTTC
- | TRBJ2-1 | TRBD2 | TRBV3-1 | CASSQVAGGPYNEQFF | TGTGCCAGCAGCCAAGTTGCGGGAGGGCCATACAATGAGCAGTTCTTC
many | TRBJ1-1 | - | TRBV12-3/TRBV12-4 | CASSQVGATDRSHPEAFF | TGTGCCAGCAGCCAGGTAGGGGCGACGGACAGAAGTCATCCTGAAGCTTTCTTT
many | TRBJ2-1 | - | TRBV5-1 | CASSPDRVNEQFF | TGCGCCAGCAGTCCGGATAGAGTCAATGAGCAGTTCTTC
few | TRBJ2-2 | TRBD2 | TRBV12-3/TRBV12-4 | CASSMLAANTGELFF | TGTGCCAGCAGTATGCTAGCGGCGAACACCGGGGAGCTGTTTTTT
few | TRBJ2-1 | TRBD2 | TRBV7-2 | CASSFGLAGSSYNEQFF | TGTGCCAGCAGCTTCGGTTTAGCGGGATCCTCCTACAATGAGCAGTTCTTC
many | TRBJ1-4 | TRBD1 | TRBV12-3/TRBV12-4 | CASSLTGEKLFF | TGTGCCAGCAGTCTGACAGGGGAAAAACTGTTTTTT
medium-sized | TRBJ2-1 | - | TRBV6-6 | CASSYSGGSRNEQFF | TGTGCCAGCAGTTACTCTGGAGGGAGTAGGAATGAGCAGTTCTTC
- | TRBJ1-5 | TRBD1 | TRBV12-3/TRBV12-4 | CASKRTGGFNQPQHF | TGTGCCAGCAAAAGGACAGGGGGCTTCAATCAGCCCCAGCATTTT
- | TRBJ2-1 | - | TRBV7-6 | CASSPSGPYNEQFF | TGTGCCAGCAGCCCATCAGGACCGTACAATGAGCAGTTCTTC
many | TRBJ2-1 | - | TRBV6-1 | CASSASLQETQFF | TGTGCCAGCAGCGCCTCCCTTCAAGAGACCCAGTTCTTC
many | TRBJ2-1 | - | TRBV5-5 | CASSFSFWNNEQFF | TGTGCCAGCAGCTTTAGCTTTTGGAACAATGAGCAGTTCTTC
- | TRBJ2-7 | TRBD2 | TRBV12-3/TRBV12-4 | CASSLASGSLGEQYF | TGTGCCAGCAGTTTAGCTAGCGGGAGTCTCGGCGAGCAGTACTTC
- | TRBJ2-7 | TRBD1 | TRBV7-2 | CASRPTGTAWIEQYF | TGTGCCAGCAGACCTACCGGGACAGCCTGGATTGAGCAGTACTTC
- | TRBJ1-6 | - | TRBV6-1 | CASSQGIDNSPLHF | TGTGCCAGCTCCCAGGGGATCGATAATTCACCCCTCCACTTT
- | TRBJ2-5 | - | TRBV5-6 | CASSSTGTYNEQYF | TGTGCCAGCAGCTCGACAGGGACTTACAATGAGCAGTACTTC
- | TRBJ2-1 | - | TRBV6-4 | CASSVLRGSEQFF | TGTGCCAGCAGTGTCTTACGGGGGTCTGAGCAGTTCTTC
- | TRBJ2-4 | - | TRBV7-2 | CASSLVDRRVKNIQYF | TGTGCCAGCAGCTTAGTTGACAGGCGCGTCAAAAACATTCAGTACTTC
many | TRBJ2-3 | - | TRBV5-1 | CASSLRQSTSTDTQYF | TGCGCCAGCAGCTTGCGTCAGTCGACCAGCACAGATACGCAGTATTTT
- | TRBJ2-5 | TRBD1 | TRBV4-1 | CASSQPGQGWQETQYF | TGCGCCAGCAGCCAGCCGGGACAGGGGTGGCAAGAGACCCAGTACTTC
- | TRBJ1-1 | - | TRBV7-8 | CASSLAGTSNTEAFF | TGTGCCAGCAGCTTAGCAGGGACATCGAACACTGAAGCTTTCTTT
- | TRBJ2-1 | TRBD2 | TRBV7-2 | CASRQSGRAGFF | TGTGCCAGCAGACAGAGCGGGAGGGCTGGGTTCTTC
many | TRBJ1-3 | TRBD1 | TRBV14 | CASSQDRAAHVAQSLYF | TGTGCCAGCAGCCAGGACAGGGCGGCCCACGTGGCACAGAGCCTATATTTT
many | TRBJ2-1 | TRBD2 | TRBV7-6 | CASSSAGGPYNEQFF | TGTGCCAGCAGCTCAGCGGGAGGCCCCTACAATGAGCAGTTCTTC
few | TRBJ2-5 | TRBD2 | TRBV20-1 | CSADPTSGSSYNEQYF | TGCAGTGCCGACCCGACTAGCGGGAGTTCCTACAATGAGCAGTATTTC
- | TRBJ2-2 | TRBD1 | TRBV6-1 | CASRQGHNTGELFF | TGTGCCAGTAGACAGGGGCATAACACCGGGGAGCTGTTTTTT
medium-sized | TRBJ2-5 | - | TRBV6-1 | CASSEYLWETQYF | TGTGCCAGCAGTGAATACCTGTGGGAGACCCAGTACTTC
- | TRBJ1-1 | TRBD1 | TRBV27 | CASSLAGQGYTEAFF | TGTGCCAGCAGTTTAGCGGGACAGGGGTACACTGAAGCTTTCTTT
- | TRBJ2-7 | - | TRBV6-1 | CATLQEYRSSYEQYF | TGTGCCACCCTCCAGGAGTATCGAAGCTCCTACGAGCAGTACTTC